The entry that follows covers one TCR beta chain sequence. Other DNA sequences in this specimen translate into the identical CDR3. In the source study's methods: Amplification with reference gene primers provided the estimates of nucleated cell counts. Clones were sequenced by immunoSEQ multiplex PCR, and TCRdb holds only the in-frame ones, with some missing. The V and J calls and clone size were taken over from that table, and D and trimming were inferred from the DNA. The repertoire consists of about 210,000 clones, with roughly four fifths occurring once and the leading ten covering 9.5% to 15%. This sample was included in a study of blood T cell repertoires in COVID-19. About the research overall: Collection of acute and convalescent COVID-19 samples took place in the United States, Italy and Spain.

Trimming removed 3 bases at V and 3 bases at J, with 12 bases between. There are 14 residues in the CDR3. Germline values: CDR1 SGHTA, CDR2 FQGNSA. The sample was peripheral blood. The sequence was collected from a woman between 40 and 55 years old with acute or convalescent COVID-19. The V call is TRBV7-2, the J call TRBJ2-7, with D tentatively TRBD2 (7 bases). The CDR3 spells CASSLEGGRYEQYF. In DNA, the CDR3 is TGTGCCAGCAGCTTGGAGGGGGGGCGCTACGAGCAGTACTTC.